The rows below give T cell receptor beta chains drawn from one sample of a study of blood T cell repertoires in COVID-19. This table comes from immunoSEQ multiplex PCR, and its TCRdb copy is limited to in-frame clones, with some not included. Seen here are under 250,000 clones, roughly 86% observed once, and the top ten hold about 12%. Material: peripheral blood. These receptors were taken from a middle-aged woman with acute or convalescent COVID-19. Each CDR3 is given with its conserved first and last residue. A D gene is named only where the DNA matches it firmly. Clone size is shown for a subset of rows, as once, few, many or a class of expanded clone.

j_call v_call d_call clone_size cdr3_aa cdr3_nt
TRBJ2-2 TRBV19 - - CASTPKLGTGELFF TGTGCCAGTACCCCGAAACTCGGGACCGGGGAGCTGTTTTTT
TRBJ2-1 TRBV5-1 TRBD1 - CASSLEGQGGNEQFF TGCGCCAGCAGCTTGGAGGGACAGGGGGGCAATGAGCAGTTCTTC
TRBJ2-7 TRBV28 TRBD1 few CASSPGGSYEQYF TGTGCCAGCAGTCCAGGGGGTTCCTACGAGCAGTACTTC
TRBJ2-1 TRBV12-3/TRBV12-4 - - CASRTTYNEQFF TGTGCCAGCAGAACTACTTACAATGAGCAGTTCTTC
TRBJ2-3 TRBV3-1/TRBV3-2 TRBD2 - CASSQRAGGPDTQYF TGTGCCAGCAGCCAACGAGCGGGAGGGCCGGATACGCAGTATTTT
TRBJ1-5 TRBV20-1 - once CSASRGGNQPQHF TGCAGTGCTAGTCGGGGAGGCAATCAGCCCCAGCATTTT
TRBJ2-3 TRBV7-9 - - CASSRYPDTQYF TGTGCCAGCAGCCGGTACCCAGATACGCAGTATTTT
TRBJ2-2 TRBV3-1/TRBV3-2 TRBD2 - CASSHGSGRFVSGELFF TGTGCCAGCAGCCATGGTAGCGGGAGGTTTGTCTCCGGGGAGCTGTTTTTT
TRBJ1-4 TRBV3-1/TRBV3-2 - - CASSQGGVREKLFF TGTGCCAGCAGCCAAGGGGGGGTCAGGGAAAAACTGTTTTTT
TRBJ2-3 TRBV19 - - CASSTKGGASTDTQYF TGTGCCAGTAGTACCAAGGGGGGGGCTAGCACAGATACGCAGTATTTT
TRBJ2-1 TRBV24-1 TRBD2 few CATSDLRAGAYNEQFF TGTGCCACCAGTGATTTGAGAGCGGGAGCCTACAATGAGCAGTTCTTC
TRBJ2-2 TRBV9 - - CASTWTANTGELFF TGTGCCAGCACGTGGACTGCGAACACCGGGGAGCTGTTTTTT
TRBJ2-7 TRBV2 TRBD2 - CAGGTSGVYEQYF TGTGCCGGGGGGACTAGCGGGGTCTACGAGCAGTACTTC
TRBJ2-7 TRBV6-5 TRBD1 - CASSRGAGGFYEQYF TGTGCCAGCAGTCGCGGGGCAGGGGGCTTCTACGAGCAGTACTTC
TRBJ1-6 TRBV18 TRBD1 - CASSPSAGTEYNSPLHF TGTGCCAGCTCACCAAGCGCGGGGACAGAATATAATTCACCCCTCCACTTT
TRBJ2-1 TRBV11-2 - - CASSLRAGLTINEQFF TGTGCCAGCAGCTTACGGGCGGGACTTACTATCAATGAGCAGTTCTTC
TRBJ2-7 TRBV2 TRBD2 - CASRATSGGYEQYF TGTGCCAGCAGAGCGACTAGCGGGGGTTACGAGCAGTACTTC
TRBJ1-6 TRBV29-1 TRBD1 once CSAKTGEGSPLHF TGCAGCGCGAAAACAGGGGAAGGGTCACCCCTCCACTTT
TRBJ2-2 TRBV6-6 - - CASSRQDTGELFF TGTGCCAGCAGCCGACAGGACACCGGGGAGCTGTTTTTT
TRBJ2-4 TRBV25-1 - - CASSEIGGRGNIQYF TGTGCCAGCAGTGAGATCGGAGGGAGAGGGAACATTCAGTACTTC
TRBJ2-3 TRBV5-8 TRBD1 - CASSLEGQGTDTQYF TGTGCCAGCAGCTTGGAGGGACAGGGAACAGATACGCAGTATTTT
TRBJ1-2 TRBV4-1 - - CASSQDRGGYGYTF TGCGCCAGCAGCCAAGACAGGGGTGGCTATGGCTACACCTTC
TRBJ2-3 TRBV5-8 - - CASSLNQGTDTQYF TGTGCCAGCAGCTTGAATCAGGGAACAGATACGCAGTATTTT
TRBJ2-1 TRBV23-1 TRBD2 once CASSQSGTREHRREQFF TGCGCCAGCAGTCAATCAGGGACTAGAGAACACCGGCGTGAGCAGTTCTTC
TRBJ1-1 TRBV2 - - CASSEPGGGGNTEAFF TGTGCCAGCAGTGAGCCTGGGGGGGGAGGAAACACTGAAGCTTTCTTT
TRBJ2-5 TRBV6-2/TRBV6-3 TRBD2 - CASSRLARRQETQYF TGTGCCAGCAGTAGACTAGCGAGGCGTCAAGAGACCCAGTACTTC
TRBJ1-2 TRBV4-2 TRBD1 - CASSQVDRGATNYGYTF TGTGCCAGCAGCCAAGTAGACAGGGGAGCTACTAACTATGGCTACACCTTC
TRBJ2-1 TRBV5-6 - once CASSRPGVSNNEQFF TGTGCCAGCAGCCGTCCGGGGGTTAGCAACAATGAGCAGTTCTTC
TRBJ1-1 TRBV7-2 TRBD1 - CASSLGRGQYTEAFF TGTGCCAGCAGCTTAGGACGGGGACAGTACACTGAAGCTTTCTTT
TRBJ1-4 TRBV7-9 - few CASLGPNNEKLFF TGTGCCAGCTTGGGGCCGAATAATGAAAAACTGTTTTTT
TRBJ2-1 TRBV19 - few CASSNRAYNEQFF TGTGCCAGTAGTAACAGGGCCTACAATGAGCAGTTCTTC